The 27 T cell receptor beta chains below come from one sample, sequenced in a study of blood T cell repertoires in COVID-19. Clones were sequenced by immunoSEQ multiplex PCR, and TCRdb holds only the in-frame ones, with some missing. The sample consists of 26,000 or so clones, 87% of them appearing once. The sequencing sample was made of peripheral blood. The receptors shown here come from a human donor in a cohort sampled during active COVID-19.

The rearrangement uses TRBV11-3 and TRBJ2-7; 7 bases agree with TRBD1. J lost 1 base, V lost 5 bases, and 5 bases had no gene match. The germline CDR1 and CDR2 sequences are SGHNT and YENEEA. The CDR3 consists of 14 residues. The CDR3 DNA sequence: TGTGCCAGCAGCGCCTACAGGGGTTCCTACGAGCAGTACTTC. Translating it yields CASSAYRGSYEQYF. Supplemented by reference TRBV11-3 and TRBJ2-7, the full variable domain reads EAGVVQSPRYKIIEKKQPVAFWCNPISGHNTLYWYLQNLGQGPELLIRYENEEAVDDSQLPKDRFSAERLKGVDSTLKIQPAELGDSAVYLCASSAYRGSYEQYFGPGTRLTVT.

The CDR3: CASSPSAGVITYEQYF. As DNA, the CDR3 is TGCGCCAGCAGTCCGTCAGCGGGAGTAATCACCTACGAGCAGTACTTC. The V call is TRBV5-1, the J call TRBJ2-7; TRBD2 matches at 8 bases. The CDR3 loop spans 16 amino acids. Losses at the gene ends were 5 bases for V and 2 bases for J; bases not matched to a gene: 12. CDR1 is SGHRS, CDR2 YFSETQ, per germline.

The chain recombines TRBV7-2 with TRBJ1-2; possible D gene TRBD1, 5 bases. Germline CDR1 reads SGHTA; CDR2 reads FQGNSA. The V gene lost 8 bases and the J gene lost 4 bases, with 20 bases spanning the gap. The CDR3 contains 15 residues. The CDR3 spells CASGDTGGGIYGYTF. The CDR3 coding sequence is TGTGCCAGCGGCGACACGGGGGGAGGAATCTATGGCTACACCTTC.

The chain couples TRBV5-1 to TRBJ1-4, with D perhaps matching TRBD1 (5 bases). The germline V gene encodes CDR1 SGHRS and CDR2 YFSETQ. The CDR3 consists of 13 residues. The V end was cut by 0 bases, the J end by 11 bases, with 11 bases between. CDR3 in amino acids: CASSLGDLGKLFF. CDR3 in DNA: TGCGCCAGCAGCTTGGGGGACTTGGGCAAACTGTTTTTT.

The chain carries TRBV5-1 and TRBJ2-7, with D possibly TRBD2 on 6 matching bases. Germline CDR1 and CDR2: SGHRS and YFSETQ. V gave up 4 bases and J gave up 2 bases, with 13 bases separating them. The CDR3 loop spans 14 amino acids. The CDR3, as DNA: TGCGCCAGCAGCGGCGGGACGCCTGCCTACGAGCAGTACTTC. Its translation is CASSGGTPAYEQYF. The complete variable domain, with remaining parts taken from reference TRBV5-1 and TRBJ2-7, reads KAGVTQTPRYLIKTRGQQVTLSCSPISGHRSVSWYQQTPGQGLQFLFEYFSETQRNKGNFPGRFSGRQFSNSRSEMNVSTLELGDSALYLCASSGGTPAYEQYFGPGTRLTVT.

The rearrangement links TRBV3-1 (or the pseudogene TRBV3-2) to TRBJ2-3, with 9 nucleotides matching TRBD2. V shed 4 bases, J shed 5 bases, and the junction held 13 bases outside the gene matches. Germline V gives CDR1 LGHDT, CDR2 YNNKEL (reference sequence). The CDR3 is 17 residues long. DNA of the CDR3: TGTGCCAGCAGCCCATCCTCCTTGCGGGGGGGAGAAGATACGCAGTATTTT. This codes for CASSPSSLRGGEDTQYF.

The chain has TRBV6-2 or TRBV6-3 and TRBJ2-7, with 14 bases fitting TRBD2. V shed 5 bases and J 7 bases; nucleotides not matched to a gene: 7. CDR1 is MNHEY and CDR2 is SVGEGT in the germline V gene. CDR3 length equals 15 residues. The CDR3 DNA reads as TGTGCCAGCAGTACCGGACTAGCGGGAGGCATGGAGCAGTACTTC. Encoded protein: CASSTGLAGGMEQYF.

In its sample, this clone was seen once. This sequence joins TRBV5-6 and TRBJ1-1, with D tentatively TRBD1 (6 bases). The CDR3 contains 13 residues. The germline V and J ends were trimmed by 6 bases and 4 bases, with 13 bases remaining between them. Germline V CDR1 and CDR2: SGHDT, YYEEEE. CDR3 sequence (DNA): TGTGCCAGCAACATACAGGGCCCCACTGAAGCTTTCTTT. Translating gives CASNIQGPTEAFF.

CDR3 coding DNA: TGTGCCAGCAGTGCTAGCGGGGGGGTTGGTTACAATGAGCAGTTCTTC. Its translation: CASSASGGVGYNEQFF. The V gene is TRBV27, the J gene TRBJ2-1; 12 nucleotides match TRBD2. The CDR3 is made up of 16 amino acids. The J segment lost 4 bases and the V segment lost 5 bases, leaving 6 bases of the junction unmatched. Germline-derived CDR1 and CDR2 are MNHEY and SMNVEV (reference sequence).

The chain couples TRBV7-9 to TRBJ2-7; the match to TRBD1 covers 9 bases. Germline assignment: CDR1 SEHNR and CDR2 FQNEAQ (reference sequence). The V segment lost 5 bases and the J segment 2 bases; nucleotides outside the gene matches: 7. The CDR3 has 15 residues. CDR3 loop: CASSPDRGGAYEQYF. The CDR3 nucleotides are TGTGCCAGCAGCCCCGACAGGGGGGGCGCCTACGAGCAGTACTTC. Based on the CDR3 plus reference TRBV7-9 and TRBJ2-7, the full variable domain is DTGVSQNPRHKITKRGQNVTFRCDPISEHNRLYWYRQTLGQGPEFLTYFQNEAQLEKSRLLSDRFSAERPKGSFSTLEIQRTEQGDSAMYLCASSPDRGGAYEQYFGPGTRLTVT.

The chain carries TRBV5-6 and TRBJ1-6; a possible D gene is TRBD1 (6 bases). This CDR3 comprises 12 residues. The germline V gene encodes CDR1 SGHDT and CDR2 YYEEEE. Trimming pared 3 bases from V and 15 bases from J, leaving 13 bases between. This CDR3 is CASSSTWGHLHF. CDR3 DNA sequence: TGTGCCAGCAGCTCGACTTGGGGGCACCTCCACTTT. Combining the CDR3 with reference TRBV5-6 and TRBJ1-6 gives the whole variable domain DAGVTQSPTHLIKTRGQQVTLRCSPKSGHDTVSWYQQALGQGPQFIFQYYEEEERQRGNFPDRFSGHQFPNYSSELNVNALLLGDSALYLCASSSTWGHLHFGNGTRLTVT.

The CDR3 region has the DNA TGTGCCAGCAGTGAAGGAGAAACAGATACGCAGTATTTT. Protein sequence: CASSEGETDTQYF. The gene calls are TRBV6-1 and TRBJ2-3; D remains unclear. The length of the CDR3 is 13 residues. Trimming took 1 base from V and 3 from J, leaving 5 bases between them. CDR1 is MNHNS and CDR2 is SASEGT in the germline V gene.

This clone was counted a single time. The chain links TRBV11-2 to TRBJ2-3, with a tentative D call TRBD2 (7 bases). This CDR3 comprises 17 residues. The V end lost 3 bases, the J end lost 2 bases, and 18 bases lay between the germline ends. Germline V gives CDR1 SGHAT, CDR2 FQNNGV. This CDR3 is CASSFRGRGPYTDTQYF. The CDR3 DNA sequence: TGTGCCAGCAGCTTCCGGGGGCGGGGGCCCTACACAGATACGCAGTATTTT.

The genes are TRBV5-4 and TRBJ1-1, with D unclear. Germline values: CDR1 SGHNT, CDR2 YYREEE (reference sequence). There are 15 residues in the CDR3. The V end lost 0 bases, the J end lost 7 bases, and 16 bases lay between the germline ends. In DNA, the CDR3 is TGTGCCAGCAGCTTGGCCGGGGAAGGAGTTGTTGAAGCTTTCTTT. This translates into CASSLAGEGVVEAFF.

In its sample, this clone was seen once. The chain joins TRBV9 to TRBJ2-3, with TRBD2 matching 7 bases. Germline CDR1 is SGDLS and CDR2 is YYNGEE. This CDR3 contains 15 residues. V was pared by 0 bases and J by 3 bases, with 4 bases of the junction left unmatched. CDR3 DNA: TGTGCCAGCAGCGTAGGCGGGAGTAGGACAGATACGCAGTATTTT. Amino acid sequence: CASSVGGSRTDTQYF.

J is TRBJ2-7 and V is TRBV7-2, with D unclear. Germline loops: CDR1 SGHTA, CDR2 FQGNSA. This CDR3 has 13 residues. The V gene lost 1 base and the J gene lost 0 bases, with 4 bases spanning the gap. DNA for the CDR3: TGTGCCAGCAGCTTAGACTACTCCTACGAGCAGTACTTC. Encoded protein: CASSLDYSYEQYF.

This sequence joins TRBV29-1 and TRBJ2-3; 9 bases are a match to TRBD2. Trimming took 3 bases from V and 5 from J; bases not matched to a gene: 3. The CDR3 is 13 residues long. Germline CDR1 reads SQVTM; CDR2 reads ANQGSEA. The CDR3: CSVEGAGGDTQYF. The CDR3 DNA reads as TGCAGCGTTGAGGGAGCGGGAGGAGATACGCAGTATTTT.

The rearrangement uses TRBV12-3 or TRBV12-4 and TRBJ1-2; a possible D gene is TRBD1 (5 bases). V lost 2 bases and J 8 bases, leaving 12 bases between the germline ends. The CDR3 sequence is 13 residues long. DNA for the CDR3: TGTGCCAGCAGTTTATGGGGCCCAGAGGGCTACACCTTC. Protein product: CASSLWGPEGYTF.

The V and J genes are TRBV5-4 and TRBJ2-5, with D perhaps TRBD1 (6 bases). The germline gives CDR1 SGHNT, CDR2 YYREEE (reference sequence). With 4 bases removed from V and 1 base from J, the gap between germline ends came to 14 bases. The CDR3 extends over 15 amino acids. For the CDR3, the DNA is TGTGCCAGCAGCCCGTCCCGGACAGCCCAAGAGACCCAGTACTTC. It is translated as CASSPSRTAQETQYF.

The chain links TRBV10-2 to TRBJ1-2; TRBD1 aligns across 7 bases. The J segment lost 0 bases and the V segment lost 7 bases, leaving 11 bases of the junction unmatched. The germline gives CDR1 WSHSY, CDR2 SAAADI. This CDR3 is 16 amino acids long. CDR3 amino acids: CASTDRRSKANYGYTF. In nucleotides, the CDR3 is TGCGCCAGCACGGACAGGAGAAGTAAAGCTAACTATGGCTACACCTTC.

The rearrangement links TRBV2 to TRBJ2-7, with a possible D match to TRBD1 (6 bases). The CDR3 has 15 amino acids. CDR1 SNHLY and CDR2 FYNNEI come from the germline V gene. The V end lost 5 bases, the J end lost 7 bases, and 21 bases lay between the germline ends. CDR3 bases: TGTGCCAGCAGTCTGAGCAGCTCTCTTACAGGGGAGCAGTACTTC. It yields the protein CASSLSSSLTGEQYF.

CDR3 bases: TGTGCCACCAGCTCCTCTGGTGGAGGGGAAGCCAAAAACATTCAGTACTTC. Its translation is CATSSSGGGEAKNIQYF. The rearrangement links TRBV15 to TRBJ2-4; weak D call: TRBD2 (6 bases). The V gene's germline CDR1 is LNHNV and CDR2 YYDKDF (reference sequence). The CDR3 contains 17 residues. The ends were cut back, 5 bases at V and 0 bases at J, with 17 bases in the middle.

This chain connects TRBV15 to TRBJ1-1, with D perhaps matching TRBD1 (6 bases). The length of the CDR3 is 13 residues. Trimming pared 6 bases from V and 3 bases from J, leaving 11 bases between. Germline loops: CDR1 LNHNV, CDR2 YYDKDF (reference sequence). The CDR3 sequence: CATRRDTYTEAFF. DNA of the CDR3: TGTGCCACCAGAAGGGACACTTACACTGAAGCTTTCTTT.

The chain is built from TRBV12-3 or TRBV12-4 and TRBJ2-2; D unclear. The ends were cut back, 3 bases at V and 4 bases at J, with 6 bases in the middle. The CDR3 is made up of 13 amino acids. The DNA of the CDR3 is TGTGCCAGCAGTTTTAGAGTCACCGGGGAGCTGTTTTTT. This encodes CASSFRVTGELFF.

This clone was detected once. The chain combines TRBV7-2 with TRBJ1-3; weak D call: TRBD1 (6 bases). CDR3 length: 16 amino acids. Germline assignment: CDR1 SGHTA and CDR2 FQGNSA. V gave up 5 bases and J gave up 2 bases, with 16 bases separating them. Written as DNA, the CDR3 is TGTGCCAGCAGCCTAAGACAGGTGCTTACTGGAAACACCATATATTTT. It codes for CASSLRQVLTGNTIYF.

The CDR3 DNA reads as TGTGCCAGCAGTTACCCTGGGTCGTCAGGTCCGGCCTATGGCTACACCTTC. Encoded protein: CASSYPGSSGPAYGYTF. The chain combines TRBV6-2 or TRBV6-3 with TRBJ1-2; no reliable D call. The CDR3 totals 17 residues. Germline V gives CDR1 MNHEY, CDR2 SVGEGT. Trimming shortened V by 2 bases and J by 4 bases, and 20 bases separated the two germline ends.

In nucleotides, the CDR3 is TGTGCCAGCAGCCGGAACCCGTTATGGGAGGGAGAGACCCAGTACTTC. As protein: CASSRNPLWEGETQYF. This sequence joins TRBV27 and TRBJ2-5, with 7 bases fitting TRBD2. Germline lookup yields CDR1 MNHEY and CDR2 SMNVEV (reference sequence). This CDR3 contains 16 residues. J gave up 4 bases and V 6 bases, and 14 bases lay outside the gene matches.